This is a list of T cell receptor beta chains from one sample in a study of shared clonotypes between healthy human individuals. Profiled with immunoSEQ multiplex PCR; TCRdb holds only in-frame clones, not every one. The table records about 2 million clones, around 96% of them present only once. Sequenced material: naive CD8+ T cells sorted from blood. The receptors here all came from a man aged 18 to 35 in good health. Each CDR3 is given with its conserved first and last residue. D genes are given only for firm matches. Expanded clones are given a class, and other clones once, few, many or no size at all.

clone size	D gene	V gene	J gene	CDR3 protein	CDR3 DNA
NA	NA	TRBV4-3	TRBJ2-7	CASSQDTGRADEQYF	TGCGCCAGCAGCCAAGATACAGGGAGGGCGGACGAGCAGTACTTC
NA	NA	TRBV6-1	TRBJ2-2	CAILGVTGELFF	TGTGCCATCCTCGGCGTCACCGGGGAGCTGTTTTTT
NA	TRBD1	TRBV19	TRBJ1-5	CASSYAGTGSQPQHF	TGTGCCAGTAGCTACGCGGGGACAGGGAGTCAGCCCCAGCATTTT
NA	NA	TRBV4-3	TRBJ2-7	CASSQDGTSVTEQYF	TGCGCCAGCAGCCAAGATGGCACTAGTGTCACTGAGCAGTACTTC
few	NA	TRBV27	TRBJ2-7	CASSPTVLGYEQYF	TGTGCCAGCAGTCCAACAGTGTTGGGGTACGAGCAGTACTTC
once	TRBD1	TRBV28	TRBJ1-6	CASSSQGRSYNSPLHF	TGTGCCAGCAGTTCACAGGGGAGGTCCTATAATTCACCCCTCCACTTT
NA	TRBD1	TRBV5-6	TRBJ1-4	CASSLSDRVDEKLFF	TGTGCCAGCAGCCTCTCGGACAGGGTAGATGAAAAACTGTTTTTT
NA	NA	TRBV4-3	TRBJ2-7	CASSQDVGFYEQYF	TGCGCCAGCAGCCAAGATGTAGGGTTCTACGAGCAGTACTTC
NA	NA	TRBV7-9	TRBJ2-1	CASSSPEVLGEQFF	TGTGCCAGCAGCTCCCCTGAGGTCCTTGGTGAGCAGTTCTTC
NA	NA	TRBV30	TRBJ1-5	CAWNKIRLHSNQPQHF	TGTGCCTGGAATAAGATTCGACTCCATAGCAATCAGCCCCAGCATTTT
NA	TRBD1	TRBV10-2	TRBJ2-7	CASHAGTVFYEQYF	TGCGCCAGTCACGCCGGGACAGTCTTCTACGAGCAGTACTTC
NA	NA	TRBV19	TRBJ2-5	CASSMSPTSGETQYF	TGTGCCAGTAGTATGAGCCCTACCAGCGGAGAGACCCAGTACTTC
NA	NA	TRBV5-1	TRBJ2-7	CASSLGASFHEQYF	TGCGCCAGCAGCTTGGGGGCTAGCTTCCACGAGCAGTACTTC
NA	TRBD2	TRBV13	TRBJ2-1	CASSPTSPSGRAGNEQFF	TGTGCCAGCAGCCCTACGTCCCCTAGCGGGAGGGCCGGAAATGAGCAGTTCTTC
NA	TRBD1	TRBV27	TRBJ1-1	CASSFHGQGAFF	TGTGCCAGCAGTTTTCACGGACAGGGGGCTTTCTTT
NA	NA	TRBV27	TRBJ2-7	CASSSGYEQYF	TGTGCCAGCAGCTCCGGCTACGAGCAGTACTTC
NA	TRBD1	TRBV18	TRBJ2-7	CASSAGHGDRGDYEQYF	TGTGCCAGCTCAGCAGGGCACGGAGACAGGGGCGATTACGAGCAGTACTTC
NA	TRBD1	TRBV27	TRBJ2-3	CASSRTGHSTDTQYF	TGTGCCAGCAGTCGGACAGGGCATAGCACAGATACGCAGTATTTT
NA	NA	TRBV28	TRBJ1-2	CASSYDRYYGYTF	TGTGCCAGCAGCTACGACAGGTACTATGGCTACACCTTC
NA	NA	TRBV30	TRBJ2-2	CAWSVREGGGELFF	TGTGCCTGGAGTGTACGAGAGGGCGGCGGGGAGCTGTTTTTT
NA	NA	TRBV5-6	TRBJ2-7	CASSLGPGYEQYF	TGTGCCAGCAGCTTGGGCCCCGGGTACGAGCAGTACTTC
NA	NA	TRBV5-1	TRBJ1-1	CASSLESGGDEAFF	TGCGCCAGCAGCTTGGAGTCAGGTGGGGATGAAGCTTTCTTT
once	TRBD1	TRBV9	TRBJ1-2	CASSGGAINYGYTF	TGTGCCAGCTCAGGGGGGGCAATTAACTATGGCTACACCTTC
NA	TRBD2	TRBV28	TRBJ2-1	CASTPPRSGNEQFF	TGTGCCAGCACCCCACCCCGTAGCGGGAATGAGCAGTTCTTC
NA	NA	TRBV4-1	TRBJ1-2	CASSQRGRNNYGYTF	TGCGCCAGCAGCCAACGGGGCAGAAATAACTATGGCTACACCTTC
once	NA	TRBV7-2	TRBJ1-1	CASSALIAFF	TGTGCCAGCAGCGCATTGATAGCTTTCTTT
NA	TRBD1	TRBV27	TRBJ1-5	CASGQGMDQPQHF	TGTGCCAGCGGACAGGGGATGGATCAGCCCCAGCATTTT
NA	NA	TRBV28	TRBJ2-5	CASSLPYQETQYF	TGTGCCAGCAGTTTACCGTACCAAGAGACCCAGTACTTC
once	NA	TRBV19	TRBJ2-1	CASSIDTWAADPYNEQFF	TGTGCCAGTAGTATAGATACTTGGGCAGCCGACCCCTACAATGAGCAGTTCTTC
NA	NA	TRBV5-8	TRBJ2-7	CASSVTGEGDYEQYF	TGTGCCAGCAGCGTGACAGGGGAGGGGGATTACGAGCAGTACTTC
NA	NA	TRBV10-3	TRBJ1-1	CAISVGGNTEAFF	TGTGCCATCAGTGTAGGAGGGAACACTGAAGCTTTCTTT
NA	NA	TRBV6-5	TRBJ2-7	CASSYSNRVYEQYF	TGTGCCAGCAGTTACTCGAACCGGGTCTACGAGCAGTACTTC